The clone carrying this T cell receptor (beta chain) was seen repeatedly, ten times or more. The ends were cut back, 4 bases at V and 8 bases at J, with 11 bases in the middle. CDR1 is SNHLY, CDR2 FYNNEI, per germline. The CDR3 runs to 13 residues. Study processing details: Scientists estimated how many nucleated cells there were by amplifying reference gene primers. This table comes from immunoSEQ multiplex PCR, and its TCRdb copy is limited to in-frame clones, with some not included. Clonal size and the V and J genes are those of that table, whereas D and trimming came from the DNA. The sample holds approximately 170,000 clones; around 85% are singletons and the top ten take 5.5% to 8%. Seattle participants joined during active infection and were tracked over time. These data originate in a study of blood T cell repertoires in COVID-19. Study-level background: The United States, Italy and Spain supplied acute and convalescent COVID-19 samples. The analysed material was cDNA or gDNA that came from T cells, B-cell-depleted T cells, or PBMCs.

The clonotype comes from a man at least 80 years old with COVID-19, enrolled during active disease. Sequencing was done on a sample of peripheral blood. This chain uses TRBV2 with TRBJ1-4, with D unresolved. The CDR3 DNA follows: TGTGCCAGCAGTGGCGAGGGTTGGGAAAAACTGTTTTTT. This translates into CASSGEGWEKLFF.